This TCR beta chain was captured in a study of PD-1 blockade in classical Hodgkin lymphoma. Here immunoSEQ multiplex PCR was the method, and the copy in TCRdb shows in-frame clones only, minus some. The sample holds about 64,000 clones, around nine tenths seen once. General study findings and limits: A significant rise in TCR diversity by C4D1 was seen for CD4+ but not CD8+ cells.

Stated time point: cycle 4 day 1 (C4D1), after 6 weeks of nivolumab. Every patient was affected by relapse after autologous stem cell transplantation, while exposure to brentuximab vedotin was not uniform. For this clone: Its antigen is unidentified.

Germline V CDR1 and CDR2: SGDLS, YYNGEE. V gave up 0 bases and J gave up 7 bases; unmatched junction bases: 6. This CDR3 spans 15 amino acids. The sequenced sample was peripheral blood mononuclear cells (PBMCs), obtained before the fourth cycle of nivolumab. V is TRBV9 and J is TRBJ2-1; TRBD1 aligns across 8 bases. The TCR sequence derives from a human donor with classical Hodgkin lymphoma. CDR3 coding DNA: TGTGCCAGCAGCGTAGCAGGGGGCGCGGGTAATGAGCAGTTCTTC. Protein product: CASSVAGGAGNEQFF.